This T cell receptor beta chain was recovered during a study of blood T cell repertoires in COVID-19. For the study at large: Acute and convalescent COVID-19 specimens originated in the United States, Italy and Spain. PBMCs, B-cell-depleted T cells, or T cells were the source of the cDNA or gDNA that made up the material.

V gave up 7 bases and J gave up 3 bases, with 10 bases separating them. The germline V gene encodes CDR1 SEHNR and CDR2 FQNEAQ (reference sequence). The CDR3 covers 13 residues. In the authors' workflow: Using reference gene primer amplification, nucleated cell counts were estimated. The protocol was immunoSEQ multiplex PCR, while the TCRdb copy is restricted to in-frame clones and leaves out a portion. V and J calls plus clone size are reproduced from that table; the DNA served to infer D and trimming. The repertoire holds 95,000 to 150,000 clones, with around 85% as singletons. This clone was counted once. One Seattle source followed patients from active infection through their disease course.

This sequence originates from a man between 25 and 39 years old with COVID-19, enrolled during active disease. The specimen sequenced was peripheral blood. The chain combines TRBV7-9 with TRBJ2-1; D is unresolved. This CDR3 is CASTPPVYNEQFF. CDR3 nucleotide sequence: TGTGCCAGCACCCCTCCCGTCTACAATGAGCAGTTCTTC.